The present TCR beta chain was sequenced within a study of blood T cell repertoires in COVID-19. Looking at the study overall: The United States, Italy and Spain supplied acute and convalescent COVID-19 samples. In each case, the material was cDNA or gDNA derived from T cells, B-cell-depleted T cells, or PBMCs.

Original handling: Researchers report that nucleated cell counts were estimated from reference gene primer amplification. Assay: immunoSEQ multiplex PCR; the TCRdb copy retains only in-frame clones and omits some. V, J and clone size are taken as reported in that table, and D and trimming were inferred from the DNA itself. The sample shows about 90,000 clones, approximately 86% of them seen only once. The CDR3 sequence is 16 residues long. V lost 3 bases to trimming and J lost 2 bases; unmatched junction nucleotides: 7. From germline, CDR1 is SGDLS and CDR2 YYNGEE. V gene TRBV9 combines with J gene TRBJ1-2; 10 nucleotides align to TRBD1. The sequenced sample consisted of peripheral blood. This TCR was sampled from a man older than 75 with active or convalescent COVID-19. For the CDR3, the DNA is TGTGCCAGCAGCGGACTACCGGGACAGGGGAACTATGGCTACACCTTC. This gives the protein CASSGLPGQGNYGYTF.